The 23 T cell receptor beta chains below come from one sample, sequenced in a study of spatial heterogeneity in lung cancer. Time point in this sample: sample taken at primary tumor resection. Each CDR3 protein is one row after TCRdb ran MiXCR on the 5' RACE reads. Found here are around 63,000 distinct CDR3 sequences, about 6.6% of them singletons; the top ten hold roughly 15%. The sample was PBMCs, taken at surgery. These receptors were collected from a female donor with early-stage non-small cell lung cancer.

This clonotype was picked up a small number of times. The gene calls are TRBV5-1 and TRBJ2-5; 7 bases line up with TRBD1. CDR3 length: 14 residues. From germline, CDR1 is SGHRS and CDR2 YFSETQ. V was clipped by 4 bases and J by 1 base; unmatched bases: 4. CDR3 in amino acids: CASSETGTQETQYF. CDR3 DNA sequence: TGCGCCAGCAGCGAGACAGGGACCCAAGAGACCCAGTACTTC.

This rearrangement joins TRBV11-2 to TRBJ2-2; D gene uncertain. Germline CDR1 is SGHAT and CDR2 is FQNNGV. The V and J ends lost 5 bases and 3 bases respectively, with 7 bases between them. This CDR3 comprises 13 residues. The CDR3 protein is CASSPGYTGELFF. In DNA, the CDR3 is TGTGCCAGCAGCCCCGGGTACACCGGGGAGCTGTTTTTT.

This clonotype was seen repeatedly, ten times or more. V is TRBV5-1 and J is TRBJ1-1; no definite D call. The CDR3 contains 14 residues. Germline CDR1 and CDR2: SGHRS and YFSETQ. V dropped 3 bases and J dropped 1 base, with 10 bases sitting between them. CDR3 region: CASSYQTRNTEAFF. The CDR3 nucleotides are TGCGCCAGCAGCTACCAGACAAGGAACACTGAAGCTTTCTTT.

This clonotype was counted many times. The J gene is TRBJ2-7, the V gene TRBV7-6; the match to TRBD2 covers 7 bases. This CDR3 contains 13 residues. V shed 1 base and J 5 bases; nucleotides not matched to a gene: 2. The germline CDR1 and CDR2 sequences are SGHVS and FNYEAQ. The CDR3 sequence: CASSLGTSDEQYF. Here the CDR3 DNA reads TGTGCCAGCAGCTTAGGTACTAGCGACGAGCAGTACTTC.

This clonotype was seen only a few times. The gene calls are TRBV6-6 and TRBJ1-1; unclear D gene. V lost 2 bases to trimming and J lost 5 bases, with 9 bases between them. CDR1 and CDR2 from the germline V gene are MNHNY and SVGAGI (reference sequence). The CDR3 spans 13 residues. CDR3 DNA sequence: TGTGCCAGCAGTTACAATTGGGGTACTGAAGCTTTCTTT. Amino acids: CASSYNWGTEAFF.

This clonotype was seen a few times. As DNA, the CDR3 is TGTGCCAGCAGGGAAACTAGCGGGATATACAATGAGCAGTTCTTC. This gives the protein CASRETSGIYNEQFF. The rearrangement uses TRBV6-5 and TRBJ2-1; TRBD2 matches 10 bases. The CDR3 contains 15 residues. CDR1 and CDR2 from the germline V gene are MNHEY and SVGAGI. Losses at the gene ends were 6 bases for V and 4 bases for J; bases not matched to a gene: 6.

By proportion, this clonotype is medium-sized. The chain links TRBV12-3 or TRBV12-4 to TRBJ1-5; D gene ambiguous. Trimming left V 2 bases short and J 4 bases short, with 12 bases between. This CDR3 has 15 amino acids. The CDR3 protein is CASSLKGIGNQPQHF. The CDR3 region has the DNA TGTGCCAGCAGTTTAAAGGGAATAGGTAATCAGCCCCAGCATTTT.

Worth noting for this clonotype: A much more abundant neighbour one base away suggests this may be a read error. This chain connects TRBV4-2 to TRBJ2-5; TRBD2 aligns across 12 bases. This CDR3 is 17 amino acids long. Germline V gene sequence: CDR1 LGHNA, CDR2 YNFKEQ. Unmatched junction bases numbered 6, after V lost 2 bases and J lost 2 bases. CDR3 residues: CASSQMTSGGQQETQYF. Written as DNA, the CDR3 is TGTGCCAGCAGCCAAATGACTAGCGGGGGACAACAAGAGACCCAGTACTTC.

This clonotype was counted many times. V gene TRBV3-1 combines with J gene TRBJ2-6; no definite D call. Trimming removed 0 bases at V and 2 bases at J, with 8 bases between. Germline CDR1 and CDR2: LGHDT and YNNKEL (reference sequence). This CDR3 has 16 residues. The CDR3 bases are TGTGCCAGCAGCCAAGATAAAGGAGCTGGGGCCAACGTCCTGACTTTC. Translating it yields CASSQDKGAGANVLTF.

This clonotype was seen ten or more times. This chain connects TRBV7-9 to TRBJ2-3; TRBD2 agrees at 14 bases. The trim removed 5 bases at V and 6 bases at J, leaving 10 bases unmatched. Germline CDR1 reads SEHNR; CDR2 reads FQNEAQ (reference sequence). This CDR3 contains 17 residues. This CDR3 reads CASSPIGTSGRPDTQYF. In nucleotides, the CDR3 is TGTGCCAGCAGCCCAATAGGGACTAGCGGGAGACCTGATACGCAGTATTTT.

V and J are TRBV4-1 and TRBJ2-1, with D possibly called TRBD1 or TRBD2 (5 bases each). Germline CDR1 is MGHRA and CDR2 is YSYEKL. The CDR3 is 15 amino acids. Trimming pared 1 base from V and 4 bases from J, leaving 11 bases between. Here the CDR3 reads CASSQGGSPYNEQFF. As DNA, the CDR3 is TGCGCCAGCAGCCAAGGGGGGAGTCCGTACAATGAGCAGTTCTTC.

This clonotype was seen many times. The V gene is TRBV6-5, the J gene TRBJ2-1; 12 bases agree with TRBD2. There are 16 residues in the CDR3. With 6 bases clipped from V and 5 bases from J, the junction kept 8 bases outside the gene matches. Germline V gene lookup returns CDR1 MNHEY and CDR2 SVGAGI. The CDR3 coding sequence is TGTGCCAGCAGCCGACTAGCGGGGGACCAAGACAATGAGCAGTTCTTC. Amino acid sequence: CASSRLAGDQDNEQFF.

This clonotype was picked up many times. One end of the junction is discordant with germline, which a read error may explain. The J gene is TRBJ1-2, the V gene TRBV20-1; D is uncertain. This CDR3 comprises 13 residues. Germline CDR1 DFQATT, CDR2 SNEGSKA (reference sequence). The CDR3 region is CSARGDSGYGYTF. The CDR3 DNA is TGCAGTGCCAGAGGTGACTCTGGCTATGGCTACACCTTC.

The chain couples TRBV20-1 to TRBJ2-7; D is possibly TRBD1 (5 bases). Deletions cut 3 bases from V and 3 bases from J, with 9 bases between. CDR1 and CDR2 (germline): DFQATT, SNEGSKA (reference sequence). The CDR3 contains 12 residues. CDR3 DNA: TGCAGTGCTAGGGGGCAGGGCTACGAGCAGTACGTC. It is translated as CSARGQGYEQYV.

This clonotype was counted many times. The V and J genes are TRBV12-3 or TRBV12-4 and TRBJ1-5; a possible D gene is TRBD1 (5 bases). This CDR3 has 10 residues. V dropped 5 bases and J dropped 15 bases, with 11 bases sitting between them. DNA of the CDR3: TGTGCCAGCAGTGGGACCGGGGGGCATTTT. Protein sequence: CASSGTGGHF.

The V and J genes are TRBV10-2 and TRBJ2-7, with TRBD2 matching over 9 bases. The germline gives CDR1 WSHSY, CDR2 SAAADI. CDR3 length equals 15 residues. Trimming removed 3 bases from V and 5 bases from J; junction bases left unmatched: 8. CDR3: CASSEGGGRVDEQYF. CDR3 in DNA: TGCGCCAGCAGTGAAGGGGGCGGGAGGGTCGACGAGCAGTACTTC.

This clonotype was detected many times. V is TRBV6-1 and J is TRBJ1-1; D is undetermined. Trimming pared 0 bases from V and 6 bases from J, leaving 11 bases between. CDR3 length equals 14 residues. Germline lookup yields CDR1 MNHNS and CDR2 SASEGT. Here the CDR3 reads CASSEASDWAEAFF. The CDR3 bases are TGTGCCAGCAGTGAAGCCTCGGACTGGGCTGAAGCTTTCTTT.

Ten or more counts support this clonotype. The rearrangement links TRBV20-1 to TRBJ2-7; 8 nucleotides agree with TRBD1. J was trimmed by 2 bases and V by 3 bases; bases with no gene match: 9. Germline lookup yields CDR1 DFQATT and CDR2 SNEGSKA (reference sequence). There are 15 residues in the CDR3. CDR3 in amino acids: CSARPLQGDPYEQYV. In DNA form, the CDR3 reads TGCAGTGCTAGGCCTTTACAGGGGGACCCCTACGAGCAGTACGTC.

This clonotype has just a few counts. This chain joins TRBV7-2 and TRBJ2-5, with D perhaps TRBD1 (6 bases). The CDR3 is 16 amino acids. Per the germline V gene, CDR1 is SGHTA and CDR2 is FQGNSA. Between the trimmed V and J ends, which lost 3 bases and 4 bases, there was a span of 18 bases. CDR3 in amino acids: CASSFRSGDTLETQYF. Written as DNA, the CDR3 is TGTGCCAGCAGCTTTCGGTCAGGGGATACCCTAGAGACCCAGTACTTC.

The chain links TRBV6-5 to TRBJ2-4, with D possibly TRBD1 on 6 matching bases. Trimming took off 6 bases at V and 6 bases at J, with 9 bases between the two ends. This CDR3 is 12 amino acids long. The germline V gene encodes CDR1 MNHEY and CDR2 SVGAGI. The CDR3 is CASRTGGNIQYF. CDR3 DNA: TGTGCCAGCAGGACAGGAGGAAACATTCAGTACTTC.

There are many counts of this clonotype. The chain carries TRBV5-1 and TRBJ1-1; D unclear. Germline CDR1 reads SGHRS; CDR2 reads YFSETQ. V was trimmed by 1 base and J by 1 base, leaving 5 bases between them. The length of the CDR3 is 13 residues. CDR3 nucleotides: TGCGCCAGCAGCTTGAACCGGAACACTGAAGCTTTCTTT. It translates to CASSLNRNTEAFF.

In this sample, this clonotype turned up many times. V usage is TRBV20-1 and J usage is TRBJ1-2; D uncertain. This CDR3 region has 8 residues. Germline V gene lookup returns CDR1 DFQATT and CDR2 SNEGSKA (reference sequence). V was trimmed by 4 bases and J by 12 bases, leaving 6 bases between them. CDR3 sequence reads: CSATLHTF. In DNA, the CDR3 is TGCAGTGCTACCCTCCACACCTTC.

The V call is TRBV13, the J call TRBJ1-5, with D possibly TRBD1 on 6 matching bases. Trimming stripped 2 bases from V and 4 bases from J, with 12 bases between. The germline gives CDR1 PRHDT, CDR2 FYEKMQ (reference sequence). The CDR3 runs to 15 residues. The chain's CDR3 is CASSLNREENQPQHF. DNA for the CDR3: TGTGCCAGCAGCTTAAACAGGGAGGAAAATCAGCCCCAGCATTTT.